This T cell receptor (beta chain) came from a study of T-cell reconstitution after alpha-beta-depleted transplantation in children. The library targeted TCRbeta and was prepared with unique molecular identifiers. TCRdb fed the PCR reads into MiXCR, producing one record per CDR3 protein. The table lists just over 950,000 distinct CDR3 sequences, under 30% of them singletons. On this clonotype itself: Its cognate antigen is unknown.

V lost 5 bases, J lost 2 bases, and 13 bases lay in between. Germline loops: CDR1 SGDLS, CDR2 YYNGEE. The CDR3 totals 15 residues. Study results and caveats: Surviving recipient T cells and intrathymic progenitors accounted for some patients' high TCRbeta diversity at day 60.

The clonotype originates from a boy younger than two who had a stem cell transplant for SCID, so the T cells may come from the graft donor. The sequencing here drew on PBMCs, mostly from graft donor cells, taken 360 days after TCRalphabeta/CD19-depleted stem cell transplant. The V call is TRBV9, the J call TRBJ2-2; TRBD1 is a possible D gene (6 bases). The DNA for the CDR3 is TGTGCCAGCAGACCGGGGACATCTAACACCGGGGAGCTGTTTTTT. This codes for CASRPGTSNTGELFF.